Listed below are T cell receptor delta chains from one sample, sequenced in a study of γδ T cells in repeated Plasmodium falciparum infection. TCRdb called clones from the multiplex PCR reads again using CATT. The top ten hold about 8.3% of the sample, which has tens of thousands of delta-chain clones, roughly 1.6% seen once. Sequenced material: gamma-delta T cells from blood. These receptors came from a pool of human donors (malaria-infected and uninfected, not separated). Each CDR3 is given with its conserved first and last residue. The order of the fields is J gene, CDR3 length, clone size, V gene, D gene, CDR3 protein, CDR3 DNA. D genes are given only for firm matches. Rows give clone size only sometimes, using once, few, many, or a class for an expanded clone.

J: TRDJ1
length: 17
size: medium-sized
V: TRDV1
D: TRDD3
CDR3: CALGEHLRGDTLAKLIF
DNA: TGTGCTCTTGGGGAACACCTAAGGGGGGATACGCTGGCTAAACTCATCTTT

J: TRDJ1
length: 20
size: many
V: TRDV2
D: TRDD3
CDR3: CACDTLRVLGDRPQTDKLIF
DNA: TGTGCCTGTGACACACTTAGGGTACTGGGGGATCGGCCGCAGACCGATAAACTCATCTTT

J: TRDJ1
length: 23
size: many
V: TRDV1
D: NA
CDR3: CALGEPLPLRLGLLGGYTDKLIF
DNA: TGTGCTCTTGGGGAACCGTTACCACTACGTCTGGGGCTCCTAGGCGGGTACACCGATAAACTCATCTTT

J: TRDJ1
length: 21
size: NA
V: TRDV1
D: TRDD2
CDR3: CALGERFFFLLWYGYTDKLIF
DNA: TGTGCTCTTGGGGAACGGTTTTTCTTCCTACTTTGGTACGGATACACCGATAAACTCATCTTT

J: TRDJ1
length: 19
size: many
V: TRDV1
D: TRDD3
CDR3: CALGDHSSSWGIRFEKLIF
DNA: TGTGCTCTTGGGGATCATTCTTCGAGTTGGGGGATACGGTTCGAAAAACTCATCTTT

J: TRDJ1
length: 18
size: medium-sized
V: TRDV1
D: TRDD3
CDR3: CALGELSYWGVNTDKLIF
DNA: TGTGCTCTTGGGGAACTCTCGTACTGGGGGGTGAACACCGATAAACTCATCTTT

J: TRDJ1
length: 19
size: many
V: TRDV2
D: TRDD3
CDR3: CACDTLELGDTQSTDKLIF
DNA: TGTGCCTGTGACACTCTAGAGCTGGGGGATACGCAGAGTACCGATAAACTCATCTTT

J: TRDJ1
length: 17
size: medium-sized
V: TRDV1
D: NA
CDR3: CALGGVLGQRDTDKLIF
DNA: TGTGCTCTTGGGGGGGTCCTGGGACAAAGAGACACCGATAAACTCATCTTT

J: TRDJ1
length: 17
size: medium-sized
V: TRDV1
D: TRDD3
CDR3: CALGELGGCGDTDKLIF
DNA: TGTGCTCTTGGGGAACTTGGGGGATGCGGGGACACCGATAAACTCATCTTT

J: TRDJ2
length: 21
size: medium-sized
V: TRDV1
D: TRDD3
CDR3: CALGPYPTFSGGYGLTAQLFF
DNA: TGTGCTCTTGGACCCTATCCTACGTTTAGTGGGGGATACGGCTTGACAGCACAACTCTTCTTT

J: TRDJ1
length: 23
size: many
V: TRDV1
D: TRDD3
CDR3: CALGDFPPPTLTWGIRGTDKLIF
DNA: TGTGCTCTTGGGGACTTTCCCCCCCCCACTTTGACTTGGGGGATACGGGGTACCGATAAACTCATCTTT

J: TRDJ1
length: 19
size: many
V: TRDV1
D: NA
CDR3: CALGELLLRDFFYTDKLIF
DNA: TGTGCTCTTGGGGAACTTCTACTACGGGATTTCTTTTACACCGATAAACTCATCTTT

J: TRDJ3
length: 18
size: medium-sized
V: TRDV2
D: NA
CDR3: CACDVVTGTNWDTRQMFF
DNA: TGTGCCTGCGACGTCGTTACTGGAACTAACTGGGACACCCGACAGATGTTTTTC

J: TRDJ1
length: 14
size: many
V: TRDV1
D: NA
CDR3: CALGGRGRDGKLIF
DNA: TGTGCTCTTGGGGGAAGGGGTCGGGACGGTAAACTCATCTTT

J: TRDJ1
length: 17
size: many
V: TRDV3
D: TRDD3
CDR3: CAFIKLHLQTLTGGLIF
DNA: TGTGCCTTTATAAAACTCCACTTACAAACCCTTACTGGGGGACTCATCTTT

J: TRDJ1
length: 19
size: many
V: TRDV1
D: TRDD3
CDR3: CALGELRSPLLGDTHKLIF
DNA: TGTGCTCTTGGGGAACTCAGGTCTCCCTTACTGGGGGATACCCATAAACTCATCTTT

J: TRDJ1
length: 15
size: many
V: TRDV1
D: NA
CDR3: CALGPPETGVFKLIF
DNA: TGTGCTCTTGGGCCTCCGGAGACCGGGGTCTTTAAACTCATCTTT

J: TRDJ1
length: 18
size: medium-sized
V: TRDV1
D: NA
CDR3: CALGDHLRITGTADKLIF
DNA: TGTGCTCTTGGGGACCACCTACGTATTACTGGTACTGCCGATAAACTCATCTTT

J: TRDJ1
length: 18
size: medium-sized
V: TRDV2
D: TRDD2
CDR3: CACDTLPTLLPNTDKLIF
DNA: TGTGCCTGTGACACCCTTCCTACTTTACTCCCCAACACCGATAAACTCATCTTT

J: TRDJ1
length: 26
size: many
V: TRDV1
D: TRDD3
CDR3: CALGKLIQSKEGYWGMRGSYTDKLIF
DNA: TGTGCTCTTGGGAAACTAATCCAGTCCAAAGAGGGGTACTGGGGGATGAGAGGATCGTACACCGATAAACTCATCTTT

J: TRDJ1
length: 19
size: many
V: TRDV1
D: TRDD3
CDR3: CALGELISRWGIDTDKLIF
DNA: TGTGCTCTTGGGGAACTCATTTCCCGCTGGGGGATAGACACCGATAAACTCATCTTT

J: TRDJ1
length: 15
size: many
V: TRDV2
D: TRDD3
CDR3: CACDLLGENTDKLIF
DNA: TGTGCCTGTGACTTACTGGGGGAAAACACCGATAAACTCATCTTT

J: TRDJ1
length: 17
size: many
V: TRDV1
D: TRDD3
CDR3: CALGEPGNTGGTNKLIF
DNA: TGTGCTCTTGGGGAACCGGGAAATACTGGGGGGACAAATAAACTCATCTTT

J: TRDJ1
length: 18
size: medium-sized
V: TRDV1
D: TRDD3
CDR3: CALGDGSGDTTYTDKLIF
DNA: TGTGCTCTTGGGGATGGATCGGGGGATACCACGTACACCGATAAACTCATCTTT

J: TRDJ1
length: 19
size: many
V: TRDV1
D: TRDD3
CDR3: CALVERLLYWGITTDKLIF
DNA: TGTGCTCTTGTGGAACGCTTGCTGTACTGGGGGATTACTACCGATAAACTCATCTTT

J: TRDJ1
length: 13
size: many
V: TRDV2
D: NA
CDR3: CACDLVYTDKLIF
DNA: TGTGCCTGTGACCTGGTGTACACCGATAAACTCATCTTT

J: TRDJ1
length: 26
size: many
V: TRDV1
D: TRDD3
CDR3: CALGADLPPTITGGYECVMDTDKLIF
DNA: TGTGCTCTTGGGGCCGACCTTCCTCCTACGATTACTGGGGGATACGAATGTGTTATGGACACCGATAAACTCATCTTT

J: TRDJ1
length: 18
size: medium-sized
V: TRDV1
D: NA
CDR3: CALGELSGETPYTDKLIF
DNA: TGTGCTCTTGGGGAACTCTCGGGGGAAACGCCCTACACCGATAAACTCATCTTT

J: TRDJ1
length: 21
size: medium-sized
V: TRDV1
D: TRDD3
CDR3: CALGALDLITGGSLYTDKLIF
DNA: TGTGCTCTTGGGGCCCTTGACCTTATTACTGGGGGATCCTTGTACACCGATAAACTCATCTTT

J: TRDJ1
length: 20
size: many
V: TRDV1
D: TRDD2
CDR3: CALGDSFLPNPPDDTDKLIF
DNA: TGTGCTCTTGGGGATTCTTTCCTTCCTAATCCCCCGGACGACACCGATAAACTCATCTTT

J: TRDJ1
length: 15
size: medium-sized
V: TRDV1
D: TRDD3
CDR3: CALGERWGISDKLIF
DNA: TGTGCTCTTGGGGAGAGGTGGGGGATATCCGATAAACTCATCTTT

J: TRDJ1
length: 16
size: many
V: TRDV1
D: TRDD3
CDR3: CALGTLGDTPRLKLIF
DNA: TGTGCTCTTGGTACTCTGGGGGATACGCCCAGGCTTAAACTCATCTTT

J: TRDJ1
length: 18
size: many
V: TRDV1
D: TRDD3
CDR3: CALGEFNLDWGSTDKLIF
DNA: TGTGCTCTTGGGGAATTTAATCTAGACTGGGGGAGCACCGATAAACTCATCTTT

J: TRDJ1
length: 17
size: many
V: TRDV1
D: TRDD3
CDR3: CALHSFLGVTATDKLIF
DNA: TGTGCTCTTCATTCCTTTCTGGGGGTTACCGCCACCGATAAACTCATCTTT

J: TRDJ1
length: 20
size: medium-sized
V: TRDV1
D: TRDD3
CDR3: CALGEPGALRSGGSSDKLIF
DNA: TGTGCTCTTGGGGAACCGGGGGCCCTACGCTCCGGGGGATCAAGCGATAAACTCATCTTT

J: TRDJ1
length: 15
size: many
V: TRDV2
D: NA
CDR3: CACDTVGADTDKLIF
DNA: TGTGCCTGTGACACTGTGGGGGCTGACACCGATAAACTCATCTTT

J: TRDJ1
length: 19
size: medium-sized
V: TRDV1
D: TRDD3
CDR3: CALGPRVLQAGYGTDKLIF
DNA: TGTGCTCTTGGCCCGAGGGTCCTACAGGCGGGATACGGGACCGATAAACTCATCTTT

J: TRDJ1
length: 20
size: many
V: TRDV1
D: TRDD3
CDR3: CALGEIFLRWGIQWPDKLIF
DNA: TGTGCTCTTGGGGAAATTTTCCTACGCTGGGGGATACAATGGCCCGATAAACTCATCTTT

J: TRDJ1
length: 21
size: NA
V: TRDV1
D: TRDD3
CDR3: CALGEGDPTKWGILSTDKLIF
DNA: TGTGCTCTTGGGGAAGGTGATCCTACAAAGTGGGGGATTTTGAGCACCGATAAACTCATCTTT

J: TRDJ1
length: 20
size: medium-sized
V: TRDV1
D: TRDD3
CDR3: CALGAAFGWWGIRGTDKLIF
DNA: TGTGCTCTTGGGGCCGCCTTCGGCTGGTGGGGGATACGGGGGACCGATAAACTCATCTTT

J: TRDJ1
length: 16
size: many
V: TRDV2
D: TRDD3
CDR3: CACEPGAKWGRDKLIF
DNA: TGTGCCTGTGAACCTGGGGCCAAATGGGGGAGAGATAAACTCATCTTT

J: TRDJ1
length: 14
size: many
V: TRDV1
D: NA
CDR3: CALGEPGLGCKLIF
DNA: TGTGCTCTTGGGGAACCCGGATTGGGGTGTAAACTCATCTTT

J: TRDJ1
length: 17
size: many
V: TRDV2
D: TRDD3
CDR3: CACDFVLGDPHTDKLIF
DNA: TGTGCCTGTGACTTCGTACTGGGGGATCCACACACCGATAAACTCATCTTT

J: TRDJ1
length: 14
size: many
V: TRDV1
D: NA
CDR3: CALGRNIMIDKLIF
DNA: TGTGCTCTTGGGAGGAACATCATGATCGATAAACTCATCTTT

J: TRDJ1
length: 17
size: medium-sized
V: TRDV3
D: TRDD3
CDR3: CAFIPRHWGSEEDKLIF
DNA: TGTGCCTTTATACCCCGACACTGGGGGAGCGAAGAGGATAAACTCATCTTT

J: TRDJ1
length: 21
size: many
V: TRDV1
D: TRDD2
CDR3: CALGEPAFLAGWDHFGDKLIF
DNA: TGTGCTCTTGGGGAACCAGCCTTCCTGGCCGGCTGGGACCATTTCGGCGATAAACTCATCTTT

J: TRDJ1
length: 21
size: many
V: TRDV1
D: TRDD3
CDR3: CALGGFLAGTWGYYHTDKLIF
DNA: TGTGCTCTTGGGGGTTTCCTCGCCGGTACTTGGGGATACTACCACACCGATAAACTCATCTTT

J: TRDJ1
length: 19
size: many
V: TRDV2
D: TRDD3
CDR3: CACDSIRTGGRQYTDKLIF
DNA: TGTGCCTGTGACTCTATCCGTACTGGGGGACGTCAGTACACCGATAAACTCATCTTT

J: TRDJ1
length: 19
size: many
V: TRDV1
D: TRDD3
CDR3: CALGELPCLGDTLTDKLIF
DNA: TGTGCTCTTGGGGAACTACCCTGCTTGGGGGATACTCTCACCGATAAACTCATCTTT

J: TRDJ1
length: 18
size: many
V: TRDV1
D: NA
CDR3: CALWEGPSAPGDRGKLIF
DNA: NA

J: TRDJ1
length: 21
size: many
V: TRDV1
D: TRDD2
CDR3: CALGYPGLPNREQAYTDKLIF
DNA: TGTGCTCTTGGTTACCCTGGCCTTCCTAATCGGGAACAAGCGTACACCGATAAACTCATCTTT

J: TRDJ1
length: 17
size: many
V: TRDV1
D: TRDD3
CDR3: CALDRLVFGGYTDKLIF
DNA: TGTGCTCTTGACCGCTTGGTGTTCGGGGGATACACCGATAAACTCATCTTT